The 8 T cell receptor beta chains presented below share a single source sample, sequenced in a study of T cell responses to AZD1222 COVID-19 vaccine. Data came from immunoSEQ multiplex PCR; TCRdb stores just in-frame clones and leaves some out. The sample includes about 80,000 clones, 70% to 90% of them seen just once. This specimen consisted of peripheral blood, obtained 28 days after the second AZD1222 dose. All receptors derive from an adult who received the AZD1222 COVID-19 vaccine.

This rearrangement joins TRBV7-9 to TRBJ1-4, with D unclear. V gave up 6 bases and J gave up 4 bases, with 3 bases separating them. Germline loops: CDR1 SEHNR, CDR2 FQNEAQ (reference sequence). There are 11 residues in the CDR3. Here the CDR3 DNA reads TGTGCCAGCAGGTTTAATGAAAAACTGTTTTTT. This sequence encodes CASRFNEKLFF.

This clone has only one observation. The chain combines TRBV18 with TRBJ2-3; the D is unclear. CDR1 is KGHSH and CDR2 is LQKENI in the germline V gene. The CDR3 has 14 amino acids. With 3 bases removed from V and 5 bases from J, the gap between germline ends came to 12 bases. In nucleotides, the CDR3 is TGTGCCAGCTCACCGCGCGCATCCGTAGATACGCAGTATTTT. Its translation is CASSPRASVDTQYF.

Only a few counts were recorded for this clone. CDR3 sequence: CASSPPVADTEAFF. The CDR3 nucleotides are TGTGCCAGCAGCCCGCCAGTGGCGGACACTGAAGCTTTCTTT. The V call is TRBV28, the J call TRBJ1-1; no reliable D call. This CDR3 has 14 residues. Trimming removed 6 bases from V and 3 bases from J, with 14 bases in between. The germline V gene has CDR1 MDHEN and CDR2 SYDVKM.

The chain uses TRBV28 and TRBJ1-2; the match to TRBD1 covers 7 bases. CDR1 and CDR2 (germline): MDHEN, SYDVKM. The junction had 10 bases not matched to a gene; V was cut back by 6 bases and J by 3 bases. This CDR3 is built from 15 residues. CDR3 DNA sequence: TGTGCCAGCAGACGACAGGGAGAATATCACTATGGCTACACCTTC. The encoded protein is CASRRQGEYHYGYTF.

V is TRBV9 and J is TRBJ2-5; no clear D gene. V lost 3 bases and J 7 bases, leaving 16 bases between the germline ends. From germline, CDR1 is SGDLS and CDR2 YYNGEE. The CDR3 is 14 residues long. The CDR3 nucleotides read TGTGCCAGCAGCGCGGTCGAGAGGTTGGGGACCCAGTACTTC. The encoded protein is CASSAVERLGTQYF.

This chain joins TRBV5-1 and TRBJ1-4, with TRBD1 as a possible D gene (5 bases). V gave up 0 bases and J gave up 8 bases, with 32 bases separating them. CDR3 size: 21 residues. Per germline, CDR1 SGHRS and CDR2 YFSETQ. CDR3 residues: CASSLVRVTQGSGAVGEKLFF. CDR3 nucleotides: TGCGCCAGCAGCTTGGTTCGGGTTACTCAGGGCTCTGGTGCGGTGGGAGAAAAACTGTTTTTT.

This rearrangement joins TRBV19 to TRBJ1-2, with TRBD1 identical over 7 bases. J gave up 3 bases and V 5 bases, and 6 bases lay outside the gene matches. Per germline, CDR1 LNHDA and CDR2 SQIVND (reference sequence). The CDR3 has 14 amino acids. CDR3: CASSLGQEYYGYTF. DNA of the CDR3: TGTGCCAGTAGTCTCGGACAGGAATACTATGGCTACACCTTC.

This chain connects TRBV7-8 to TRBJ1-1; D unresolved. The germline V gene has CDR1 SGHVS and CDR2 FQNEAQ. This CDR3 comprises 13 residues. Trimming removed 3 bases at V and 1 base at J, with 6 bases between. The CDR3 DNA reads as TGTGCCAGCAGCTTCGCCAAGAACACTGAAGCTTTCTTT. This translates into CASSFAKNTEAFF.